The present entry profiles one TCR beta chain with its context. Its antigen is as yet unknown. These data are taken from a study of metastatic and nonmetastatic thyroid tumors. TCRdb recomputed clones from the PCR reads via MiXCR. The sample holds about 32,000 clones; about 20% are singletons and the top ten take roughly a tenth. The ends were cut back, 6 bases at V and 0 bases at J, with 15 bases in the middle. The V gene's germline CDR1 is MNHNS and CDR2 SASEGT. CDR3 length: 16 amino acids. Study-level results: Versus benign nodules, malignant thyroid tumors reportedly had significantly higher TCR beta diversity, in blood and tumor.

All patients were untreated before thyroid surgery. The TCR was taken from a female donor with papillary thyroid cancer or a benign thyroid nodule (not recorded which). Some clones in this sample may be carry-over from other donors' samples. The gene calls are TRBV6-1 and TRBJ2-1, with D possibly being TRBD2 (5 bases). The sequencing input was blood. The CDR3, as DNA: TGTGCCAGCAGCCCGGGGTGGCTGTCCTCCTACAATGAGCAGTTCTTC. Amino acid sequence: CASSPGWLSSYNEQFF.